The 17 T cell receptor beta chains listed next were all sequenced from one sample in a study of CD8+ T cells in alopecia areata. Scientists pooled cutaneous lymph node cells and sorted them on CD4, CD8alpha, NKG2D, NKG2ACE and other markers. Reverse transcription of extracted RNA yielded cDNA, which provided the sequencing template. The repertoire was sequenced with immunoSEQ multiplex PCR; TCRdb's copy has only in-frame clones and lacks some. Listed for the sample are 270,000 or so clones, none seen a single time. The sample taken for sequencing was CD4+ T cells sorted from a lymph node. Receptor source: a C3H/HeJ mouse with alopecia areata. This strain has MHC haplotype H2-k.

In regard to this clone: The genes are named according to mouse. The read ends 4 residues early relative to the CDR3; the germline J gene fills the gap. J is TRBJ2-1 and V is TRBV31, with D possibly TRBD1 on 5 matching bases. In germline, CDR1 is GKSSPN, CDR2 SITVG. Trimming cost V 1 base and J 1 base, with 8 bases left between them. The CDR3 is 14 amino acids. The CDR3 is CAWSRRQNYAEQFF. CDR3 DNA, as far as it was read: TGTGCCTGGAGTCGTCGACAGAACTATGCT.

In the case of this clone: These gene names are mouse names. Read data end 4 residues before the CDR3 end; the end is taken from the germline J gene. Other DNA sequences from this sample encode an identical CDR3 as well. The rearrangement links TRBV31 to TRBJ2-2; D gene ambiguous. The CDR3 spans 14 residues. Germline V CDR1 and CDR2: GKSSPN, SITVG. Trimming took 1 base from V and 0 from J, leaving 6 bases between them. The sequenced CDR3 bases are TGTGCCTGGAGTCCAGGAGCAAACACCGGG. Residues: CAWSPGANTG. The full CDR3 protein is CAWSPGANTGQLYF.

The table lists this clone with a few counts. Mouse germline and gene names are used. The read ends 4 residues early relative to the CDR3; the germline J gene fills the gap. The chain combines TRBV12-1 with TRBJ2-4; D remains unclear. The CDR3 consists of 12 residues. From germline, CDR1 is SGHSN and CDR2 HYEKVE. Trimming took off 4 bases at V and 2 bases at J, with 6 bases between the two ends. CDR3 sequence: CASSLNQNTLYF. CDR3 DNA, as far as it was read: TGTGCCAGCTCCCTAAATCAAAAC.

This clone was observed a handful of times. Gene names refer to mouse genes. Read sequence stops 4 residues before the CDR3 end, and the germline J gene provides the missing end. V usage is TRBV5 and J usage is TRBJ2-3; the D gene is possibly TRBD1 (5 bases). The CDR3 extends over 13 amino acids. CDR1 and CDR2 from the germline V gene are LGHNA and YNLKQL (reference sequence). Partial CDR3 DNA: TGTGCCAGCAGCCAAGGGAGGGGAGAA. It is translated as CASSQGRGE. The whole CDR3 sequence is CASSQGRGETLYF.

On this clone itself: Genes and germline are mouse. The CDR3 is cut off 4 residues early in the read; its end comes from the germline J gene. In the same sample, other DNA sequences code for this CDR3. This chain links TRBV17 with TRBJ2-5, with 11 bases lining up with TRBD1. Germline CDR1 is MNHDT and CDR2 is YYDKIL. V shed 3 bases and J 3 bases; nucleotides not matched to a gene: 2. The CDR3 is 15 amino acids. CDR3 DNA, as far as it was read: TGTGCTAGCAGTAGTGGGACAGGGGGGCAAGAC. Translated, it gives CASSSGTGGQD. The full-length CDR3 reads as CASSSGTGGQDTQYF.

About this clone: Here the gene names and germline are mouse. Read coverage stops 4 residues before the CDR3 terminus; the germline J gene supplies the remainder. The sample contains more than one DNA sequence encoding this CDR3. V usage is TRBV19 and J usage is TRBJ2-3; 9 nucleotides match TRBD2. This CDR3 contains 15 residues. J lost 2 bases, V lost 0 bases, and 1 base had no gene match. Per the germline V gene, CDR1 is FNHDT and CDR2 is SITEND (reference sequence). CDR3 DNA, as far as it was read: TGTGCCAGCAGTATAGTTGGGGGGGCTGCAGAA. Translated, it gives CASSIVGGAAE. Given in full, the CDR3 is CASSIVGGAAETLYF.

This clone was seen more than once but under ten times. The germline and genes are mouse ones. The read ends 4 residues early relative to the CDR3; the germline J gene fills the gap. The same CDR3 can be traced to other DNA sequences in this sample. This chain links TRBV1 with TRBJ2-7; 9 nucleotides match TRBD2. The CDR3 is 14 residues long. CDR1 is NSQYPW and CDR2 is LRSPGD in the germline V gene (reference sequence). Incomplete CDR3 DNA: TGCACCTGCAGTGCAGGTGGGGGGGCATAT. Translating it yields CTCSAGGGAY. The entire CDR3 is CTCSAGGGAYEQYF.

About this clone itself: A far larger clone is only one base removed, so a read error is likely. Gene names are the mouse ones. Additional DNA sequences in this sample encode the identical CDR3. The sequenced part of the CDR3 DNA is TGTGCCAGCAGCCCCGGACAGTATAATTCGCCC. As protein: CASSPGQYNSP. The full CDR3 sequence reads CASSPGQYNSPLYF. This chain joins TRBV19 and TRBJ1-6; a weak D match, TRBD1 (6 bases). The read comes to an end 3 residues before the CDR3 does, leaving the germline J gene to fill in the end. TRBJ1-6 is an ORF for which the function is uncertain. The CDR3 loop spans 14 amino acids. Trimming pared 5 bases from V and 4 bases from J, leaving 10 bases between. In germline, CDR1 is FNHDT, CDR2 SITEND (reference sequence).

This clone has just a few counts. The listed genes are named as in mouse. The read ends 4 residues before the CDR3 terminus; that terminus is restored from the germline J gene. J is TRBJ2-7 and V is TRBV13-2, with TRBD1 matching 8 bases. Germline V gene sequence: CDR1 NNHNN, CDR2 SYGAGS (reference sequence). CDR3 length: 14 residues. Germline trimming cut 1 base from V and 3 bases from J; bases unmatched to any gene: 3. CDR3 DNA (partial): TGTGCCAGCGGTGATCAGACAGGGGTCTAT. Its protein product is CASGDQTGVY. The whole CDR3 region reads CASGDQTGVYEQYF.

A few counts support this clone. Germline and genes: mouse. With the read ending 4 residues before the CDR3 end, the germline J gene is used to fill in that end. The sample has other DNA sequences that encode this CDR3 too. J is TRBJ1-1 and V is TRBV1; weak D call: TRBD1 (6 bases). This CDR3 has 14 amino acids. From germline, CDR1 is NSQYPW and CDR2 LRSPGD (reference sequence). The V end was cut by 3 bases, the J end by 0 bases, with 8 bases between. CDR3 DNA (partial): TGCACCTGCAGTGCGGACAGAACAAACACA. It yields the protein CTCSADRTNT. The full CDR3 protein is CTCSADRTNTEVFF.

A word on this clone: Genes and germline are mouse. The read falls 4 residues short of the CDR3 end, and the missing part is taken from the germline J gene. The chain combines TRBV1 with TRBJ2-3, with D uncertain. V was cut by 0 bases and J by 0 bases, with 7 bases left in between. This CDR3 has 15 residues. Germline V gene sequence: CDR1 NSQYPW, CDR2 LRSPGD (reference sequence). The DNA read from the CDR3 is TGCACCTGCAGTGCAGATACTTTTAGTGCAGAA. Encoded protein: CTCSADTFSAE. The whole CDR3 protein reads CTCSADTFSAETLYF.

This clone has a handful of counts. Germline and genes: mouse. Coverage ceases 4 residues before the CDR3 finishes, and the germline J gene fills in the end. The chain carries TRBV13-2 and TRBJ2-1, with 7 bases that match TRBD2. V lost 5 bases and J lost 0; bases outside the gene matches: 5. CDR1 is NNHNN and CDR2 is SYGAGS in the germline V gene (reference sequence). The CDR3 totals 15 residues. The CDR3 sequence is CASGPTGANYAEQFF. CDR3 bases read: TGTGCCAGCGGGCCCACTGGGGCTAACTATGCT.

With regard to this clone: Gene names are the mouse ones. The sequenced fragment ends 4 residues before the CDR3 boundary, so the rest is inferred from the germline J gene. The rearrangement joins TRBV19 to TRBJ2-2; weak D call: TRBD2 (7 bases). The V gene's germline CDR1 is FNHDT and CDR2 SITEND (reference sequence). The CDR3 sequence is 15 residues long. Trimming took 5 bases from V and 2 from J, leaving 13 bases between them. The part of the CDR3 DNA that was read is TGTGCCAGCAGCCCCCTGGGGGCTAACACCGGG. Translation gives CASSPLGANTG. The CDR3 as a whole reads CASSPLGANTGQLYF.

Concerning this clone: Gene names are mouse gene names. Sequencing ends 4 residues short of the CDR3 end; the germline J gene provides the rest. The chain recombines TRBV13-1 with TRBJ2-7; 14 bases map to TRBD2. Germline V CDR1 and CDR2: NSHNY, SYGAGN. The ends lost 3 bases at V and 0 bases at J; junction bases unmatched: 5. CDR3 length: 17 amino acids. The sequenced CDR3 bases are TGTGCCAGCAGTGCAGGGACTGGGGGGGCGGGCTCCTAT. This encodes CASSAGTGGAGSY. The CDR3 as a whole reads CASSAGTGGAGSYEQYF.

The table lists this clone with a few counts. The listed genes are named as in mouse. Sequencing ends 4 residues short of the CDR3 end; the germline J gene provides the rest. The rearrangement links TRBV13-2 to TRBJ1-2, with a weak D call TRBD1 (6 bases). Germline CDR1 NNHNN, CDR2 SYGAGS (reference sequence). The germline V and J ends were trimmed by 4 bases and 0 bases, with 10 bases remaining between them. The CDR3 extends over 14 amino acids. CDR3 sequence: CASGPGQTNSDYTF. Incomplete CDR3 DNA: TGTGCCAGCGGTCCGGGACAAACAAACTCC.

A note on this clone: All gene names here are mouse names. Read data end 4 residues before the CDR3 end; the end is taken from the germline J gene. Other DNA sequences in this specimen translate into the identical CDR3. The chain links TRBV1 to TRBJ1-1, with 7 nucleotides matching TRBD1. The CDR3 loop spans 13 amino acids. Germline V gene data show CDR1 as NSQYPW and CDR2 as LRSPGD (reference sequence). CDR3 loop: CTCSGPGGTEVFF. The sequenced part of the CDR3 DNA is TGCACCTGCAGTGGGCCAGGGGGGACA.

Of note for this clone: Genes and germline are mouse. The read terminates 4 residues ahead of where the CDR3 ends, so the germline J gene completes it. Other DNA sequences in this sample translate to the same CDR3. This chain joins TRBV5 and TRBJ2-2, with TRBD2 matching 10 bases. This CDR3 comprises 17 residues. Per the germline V gene, CDR1 is LGHNA and CDR2 is YNLKQL (reference sequence). V shed 0 bases and J 2 bases; nucleotides not matched to a gene: 3. Incomplete CDR3 DNA: TGTGCCAGCAGCCAAGATCGGGACTGGGGTAACACCGGG. Amino acid sequence: CASSQDRDWGNTG. The full CDR3 protein is CASSQDRDWGNTGQLYF.